This T cell receptor (beta chain) emerged from a study of blood T cell repertoires in COVID-19. Study-level information: COVID-19 samples from acute and convalescent phases originated in the United States, Italy and Spain. T cells, B-cell-depleted T cells, or PBMCs supplied cDNA or gDNA.

This clone appeared a few times. One end of the junction is discordant with germline, which a read error may explain. This CDR3 comprises 17 residues. Germline lookup yields CDR1 SSHAT and CDR2 FNYEAQ (reference sequence). Authors' analysis steps: Estimation of nucleated cell counts was performed using reference gene primer amplification. TCRdb keeps only in-frame clones here, not all; method: immunoSEQ multiplex PCR. D and trimming were read from the DNA, whereas the V and J calls and clone size are those reported in that table. The data show about 230,000 clones, roughly 88% seen once. The rearrangement uses TRBV7-7 and TRBJ1-6, with D hard to call. This TCR was recovered from a woman in her 40s who had recovered from COVID-19. Sequencing input: peripheral blood. Written as DNA, the CDR3 is TGTGCTAGCAGCTCGGATTGGAGGAGCTCCTATAATTCACCCCTCCACTTT. It codes for CASSSDWRSSYNSPLHF.